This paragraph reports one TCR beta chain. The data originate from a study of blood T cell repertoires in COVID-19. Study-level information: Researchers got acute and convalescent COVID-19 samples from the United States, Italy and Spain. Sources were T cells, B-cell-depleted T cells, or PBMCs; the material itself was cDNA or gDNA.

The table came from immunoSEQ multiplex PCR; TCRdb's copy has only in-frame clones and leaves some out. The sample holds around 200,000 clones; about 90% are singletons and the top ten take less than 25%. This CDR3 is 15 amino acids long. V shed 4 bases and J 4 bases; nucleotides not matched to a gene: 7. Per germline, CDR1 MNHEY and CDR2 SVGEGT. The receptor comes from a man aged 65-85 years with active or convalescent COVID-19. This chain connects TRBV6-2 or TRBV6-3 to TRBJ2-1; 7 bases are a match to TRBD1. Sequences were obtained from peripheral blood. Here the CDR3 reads CASSSQDRRYNEQFF. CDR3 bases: TGTGCCAGCAGTTCCCAGGACAGGAGATACAATGAGCAGTTCTTC.